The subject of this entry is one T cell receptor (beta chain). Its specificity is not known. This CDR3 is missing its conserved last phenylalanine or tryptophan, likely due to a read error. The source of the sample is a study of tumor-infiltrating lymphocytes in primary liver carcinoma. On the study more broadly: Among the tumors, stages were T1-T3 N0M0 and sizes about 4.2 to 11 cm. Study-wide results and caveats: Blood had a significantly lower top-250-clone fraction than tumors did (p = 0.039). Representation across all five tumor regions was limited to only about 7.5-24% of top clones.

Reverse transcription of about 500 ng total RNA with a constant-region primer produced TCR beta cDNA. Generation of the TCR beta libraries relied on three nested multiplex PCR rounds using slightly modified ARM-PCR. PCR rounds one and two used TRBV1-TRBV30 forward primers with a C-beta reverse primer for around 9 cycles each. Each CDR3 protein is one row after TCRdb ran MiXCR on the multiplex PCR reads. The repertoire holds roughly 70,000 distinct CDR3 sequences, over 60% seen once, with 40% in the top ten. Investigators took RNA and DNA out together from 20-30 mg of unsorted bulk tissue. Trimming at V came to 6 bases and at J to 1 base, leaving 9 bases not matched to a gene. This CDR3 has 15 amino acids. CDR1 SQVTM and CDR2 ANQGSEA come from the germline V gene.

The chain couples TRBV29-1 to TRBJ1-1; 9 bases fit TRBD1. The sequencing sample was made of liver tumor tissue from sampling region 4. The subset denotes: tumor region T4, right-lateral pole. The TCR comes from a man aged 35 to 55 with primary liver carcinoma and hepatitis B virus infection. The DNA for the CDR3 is TGCAGCGTGCCCGGACAGGGGAAGGAGAACACTGAAGCTTTCATT. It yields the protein CSVPGQGKENTEAFI.